Below, 13 T cell receptor beta chains from the same sample are listed, as sequenced in a study of PD-L1 blockade in urothelial cancer. Clones were sequenced by immunoSEQ multiplex PCR, and TCRdb holds only the in-frame ones, with some missing. The sample lists 70,000 or so clones, roughly nine tenths seen once, with 3.5% to 5% in the top ten. The time point was: pretreatment peripheral blood. This specimen consisted of PBMCs, obtained around atezolizumab (anti-PD-L1) treatment. These receptors all come from a man between 70 and 80 years old with urothelial cancer.

The V gene is TRBV5-1, the J gene TRBJ2-2; TRBD2 is a possible D gene (6 bases). Germline V CDR1 and CDR2: SGHRS, YFSETQ. CDR3 length equals 17 residues. The ends were cut back, 1 base at V and 4 bases at J, with 17 bases in the middle. The CDR3 sequence: CASSLLGPASATGELFF. DNA of the CDR3: TGCGCCAGCAGCTTGTTGGGGCCCGCTAGCGCCACCGGGGAGCTGTTTTTT.

The J gene is TRBJ2-1, the V gene TRBV4-1; weak D call: TRBD1 (5 bases). The V and J ends lost 0 bases and 6 bases respectively, with 18 bases between them. The CDR3 has 17 amino acids. The germline CDR1 and CDR2 sequences are MGHRA and YSYEKL. CDR3 nucleotides: TGCGCCAGCAGCCAAGAAGTAACAGGCGGTTTGGGCAATGAGCAGTTCTTC. It translates to CASSQEVTGGLGNEQFF.

This clone was seen a single time. The rearrangement joins TRBV6-6 to TRBJ2-1; D is perhaps TRBD2 (6 bases). This CDR3 has 13 residues. Germline lookup yields CDR1 MNHNY and CDR2 SVGAGI (reference sequence). Trimming removed 2 bases at V and 7 bases at J, with 9 bases between. The CDR3 region is CASSYTSRNEQFF. DNA of the CDR3: TGTGCCAGCAGTTACACTAGCAGAAATGAGCAGTTCTTC.

This rearrangement joins TRBV7-6 to TRBJ2-5, with 8 bases identical to TRBD2. The CDR3 extends over 13 amino acids. The junction had 3 bases not matched to a gene; V was cut back by 2 bases and J by 7 bases. Germline loops: CDR1 SGHVS, CDR2 FNYEAQ. CDR3 DNA: TGTGCCAGCAGCTTACGGGAGGGAGGGACCCAGTACTTC. Amino acids: CASSLREGGTQYF.

This clone was detected a few times. The chain recombines TRBV6-5 with TRBJ2-7, with TRBD1 as a possible D gene (6 bases). The CDR3 is 13 amino acids. The V end lost 6 bases, the J end lost 2 bases, and 11 bases lay between the germline ends. Germline CDR1 and CDR2: MNHEY and SVGAGI. The CDR3 here is CASRTGGTYEQYF. The CDR3 region has the DNA TGTGCCAGCAGGACAGGAGGTACCTACGAGCAGTACTTC.

The chain combines TRBV27 with TRBJ2-7, with 8 bases matching TRBD2. Unmatched junction bases numbered 7, after V lost 3 bases and J lost 0 bases. CDR1 MNHEY and CDR2 SMNVEV come from the germline V gene (reference sequence). The CDR3 covers 16 residues. CDR3 sequence reads: CASSFARSGSSYEQYF. The CDR3 nucleotides read TGTGCCAGCAGTTTCGCCAGGAGCGGGAGCTCCTACGAGCAGTACTTC.

The rearrangement links TRBV5-1 to TRBJ2-7, with D possibly matching TRBD1 (6 bases). The CDR3 runs to 15 residues. Germline CDR1 and CDR2: SGHRS and YFSETQ. V lost 0 bases, J lost 3 bases, and 13 bases lay in between. CDR3 bases: TGCGCCAGCAGCTTGGAGTTGCAGGGGAACTACGAGCAGTACTTC. It specifies CASSLELQGNYEQYF. Together with reference TRBV5-1 and TRBJ2-7, the CDR3 gives the full variable domain: KAGVTQTPRYLIKTRGQQVTLSCSPISGHRSVSWYQQTPGQGLQFLFEYFSETQRNKGNFPGRFSGRQFSNSRSEMNVSTLELGDSALYLCASSLELQGNYEQYFGPGTRLTVT.

This chain links TRBV4-1 with TRBJ2-7, with D perhaps matching TRBD1 (6 bases). This CDR3 comprises 12 residues. Per germline, CDR1 MGHRA and CDR2 YSYEKL. V gave up 9 bases and J gave up 3 bases, with 12 bases separating them. The CDR3 DNA follows: TGCGCCAGTTCGGGACAAGGCTACGAGCAGTACTTC. Amino acids: CASSGQGYEQYF.

This chain uses TRBV18 with TRBJ2-5; the match to TRBD1 covers 7 bases. Trimming removed 6 bases from V and 2 bases from J; junction bases left unmatched: 12. Germline V CDR1 and CDR2: KGHSH, LQKENI. This CDR3 is 16 amino acids long. In nucleotides, the CDR3 is TGTGCCAGCTCGCCCGATTTACAGGGGTTACAAGAGACCCAGTACTTC. Its translation: CASSPDLQGLQETQYF.

The chain joins TRBV2 to TRBJ1-2; 8 bases line up with TRBD1. The germline gives CDR1 SNHLY, CDR2 FYNNEI. After removal of 6 bases from V and 7 bases from J, the junction contained 7 bases not matched to a gene. The CDR3 covers 13 residues. In DNA form, the CDR3 reads TGTGCCAGCAGGGTGGGACAGGCATCTGGCTACACCTTC. Residues: CASRVGQASGYTF.

The V gene is TRBV19, the J gene TRBJ2-1, with 16 bases lining up with TRBD2. V lost 8 bases to trimming and J lost 8 bases; unmatched junction nucleotides: 3. CDR1 and CDR2 (germline): LNHDA, SQIVND (reference sequence). The CDR3 contains 14 residues. The CDR3 protein is CASGTSGRVHEQFF. The CDR3 DNA sequence: TGTGCCAGTGGGACTAGCGGGAGGGTTCATGAGCAGTTCTTC.

This rearrangement joins TRBV7-2 to TRBJ2-1, with 7 nucleotides matching TRBD2. The CDR3 spans 13 residues. Germline-derived CDR1 and CDR2 are SGHTA and FQGNSA. Unmatched junction bases numbered 4, after V lost 2 bases and J lost 9 bases. The CDR3 sequence is CASSLWEGREQFF. CDR3 DNA sequence: TGTGCCAGCAGCTTATGGGAGGGTCGTGAGCAGTTCTTC.

This chain connects TRBV6-6 to TRBJ2-3; 7 bases map to TRBD2. The CDR3 is 16 amino acids. V lost 6 bases, J lost 4 bases, and 13 bases stayed unmatched. Germline loops: CDR1 MNHNY, CDR2 SVGAGI (reference sequence). The CDR3 is CASSRRDYPGPDTQYF. As DNA, the CDR3 is TGTGCCAGCAGCCGCCGGGACTACCCAGGGCCAGATACGCAGTATTTT.